Listed below are T cell receptor beta chains from one sample, sequenced in a study of T cell repertoires in cytomegalovirus infection. What these receptors recognize is not known. TCRdb ran MiXCR on the reads and lists one entry per CDR3 protein. The sample consists of roughly 700,000 distinct CDR3 sequences, around a third of them appearing once. The sample here was cultured PBMCs, taken from culture after CMV antigen stimulation. The receptors here all came from a human donor in good health (CMV status not recorded). Some clones in this sample may be carry-over from other donors' samples. The CDR3 runs from the conserved cysteine through the conserved F or W. The order of the fields is clone size, D gene, V gene, J gene, CDR3 DNA, CDR3 protein. A D gene is named only where the DNA matches it firmly. Some rows mark clone size as missing; the rest say once, few, many or name a class of expanded clone.

>many|TRBD2|TRBV7-8|TRBJ2-7
TGTGCCAGCAGCTTCCCGGCGGGGGGGAATTACGAGCAGTACTTC
CASSFPAGGNYEQYF
>many|TRBD2|TRBV7-2|TRBJ2-1
TGTGCCAGCAGCTCGGGGACTAGGGGCACCTACAATGAGCAGTTCTTC
CASSSGTRGTYNEQFF
>-|TRBD2|TRBV5-8|TRBJ2-1
TGCGCCAGCAGCTCCGGACTAGGCGGGAATGAGCGGTTCTTC
CASSSGLGGNERFF
>few|TRBD1|TRBV12-3/TRBV12-4|TRBJ1-5
TGTGCCAGCAGTAGTACAGGGGGTTGGGGCCAGCCCCAGCATTTT
CASSSTGGWGQPQHF
>few|-|TRBV20-1|TRBJ1-5
TGCAGTGCTAGAGATGGGGAGAGCAATCAGCCCCAGCATTTT
CSARDGESNQPQHF
>-|TRBD2|TRBV24-1|TRBJ2-2
TGTGCCACCAGTGAGGCGGGGGGGCCGAGCACCGGGGAGCTGTTTTTT
CATSEAGGPSTGELFF
>-|-|TRBV7-8|TRBJ2-5
TGTGCCAGCAGGCTACCAGCCAGCGGGACCCAGTACTTC
CASRLPASGTQYF
>few|-|TRBV9|TRBJ1-2
TGTGCCAGCAGCGTAGGAGGGGACCCTAACTATGGCTACACCTTC
CASSVGGDPNYGYTF
>-|-|TRBV2|TRBJ1-6
TGTGCCAGCAGCGCAGGGCTATCACCCCTCCACTTT
CASSAGLSPLHF
>few|-|TRBV7-2|TRBJ1-5
TGTGCCAGCAGCTGGGGTGGGGGCGTCGGCCAGCCCCAGCATTTT
CASSWGGGVGQPQHF
>-|-|TRBV12-3/TRBV12-4|TRBJ2-1
TGTGCCAGTCAGAATGAAACCTACAATGAGCAGTTCTTC
CASQNETYNEQFF
>few|TRBD2|TRBV20-1|TRBJ2-3
TGCAGTGCTGAGCTAGCGGGAGAAGATACGCAGTATTTT
CSAELAGEDTQYF
>many|TRBD2|TRBV7-2|TRBJ2-1
TGTGCCAGCAGCTTAGAGCCGGGGGGTGAGCAGTTCTTC
CASSLEPGGEQFF
>few|-|TRBV27|TRBJ1-5
TGTGCCAGCAGTTGGGGCGGCTCAGGCAATCAGCCCCAGCATTTT
CASSWGGSGNQPQHF
>many|-|TRBV7-2|TRBJ2-5
TGTGCCAGCAGCTTAGATCCAGCGGAAGAGACCCAGTACTTC
CASSLDPAEETQYF
>-|TRBD1|TRBV7-2|TRBJ1-2
TGTGCCAGCAGCCCCCGGGACAGTAACTATGGCTACACCTTC
CASSPRDSNYGYTF
>few|-|TRBV18|TRBJ2-3
TGTGCCAGCTCACCAGGTCCTCCATATACGCAGTATTTT
CASSPGPPYTQYF
>-|-|TRBV28|TRBJ2-7
TGTGCCAGCAGTTTACTCCCCGACAGTAAGCGGCCTTACGAGCAGTACTTC
CASSLLPDSKRPYEQYF
>-|TRBD2|TRBV7-8|TRBJ2-3
TGTGCCAGCAGCCCCACAGGCGGTAGCGGGACTCCAGATACGCAGTATTTT
CASSPTGGSGTPDTQYF
>many|-|TRBV7-2|TRBJ1-5
TGTGCCAGCAGCGTCTCCTATTTCTCACCCCAGCATTTT
CASSVSYFSPQHF
>-|TRBD2|TRBV20-1|TRBJ2-3
TGCAGTGCCAGCTTAGCGGGGAAGGATACGCAGTATTTT
CSASLAGKDTQYF
>-|-|TRBV5-1|TRBJ1-2
TGCGCCAGCAGCTTGAGGACATCCGGGGGTTATGGCTACACCTTC
CASSLRTSGGYGYTF
>-|-|TRBV27|TRBJ2-7
TGTGCCAGCATCCTCCGCTCGGGCACGAACTACGAGCAGTACTTC
CASILRSGTNYEQYF